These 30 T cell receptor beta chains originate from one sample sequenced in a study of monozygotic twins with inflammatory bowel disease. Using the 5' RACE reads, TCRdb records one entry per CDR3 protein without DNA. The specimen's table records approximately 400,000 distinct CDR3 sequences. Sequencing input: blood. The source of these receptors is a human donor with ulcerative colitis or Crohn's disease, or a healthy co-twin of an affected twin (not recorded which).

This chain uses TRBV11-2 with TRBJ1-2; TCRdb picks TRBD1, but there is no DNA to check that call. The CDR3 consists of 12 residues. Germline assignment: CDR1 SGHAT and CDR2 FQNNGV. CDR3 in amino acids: CASTLGTVGYTF.

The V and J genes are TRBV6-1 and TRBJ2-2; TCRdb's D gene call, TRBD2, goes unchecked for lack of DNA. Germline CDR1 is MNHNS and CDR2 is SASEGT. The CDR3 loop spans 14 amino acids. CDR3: CATSQGPNTGELFF.

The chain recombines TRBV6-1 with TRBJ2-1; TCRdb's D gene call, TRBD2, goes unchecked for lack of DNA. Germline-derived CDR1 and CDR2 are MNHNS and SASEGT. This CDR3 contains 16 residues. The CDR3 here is CASRTSGLFSYNEQFF.

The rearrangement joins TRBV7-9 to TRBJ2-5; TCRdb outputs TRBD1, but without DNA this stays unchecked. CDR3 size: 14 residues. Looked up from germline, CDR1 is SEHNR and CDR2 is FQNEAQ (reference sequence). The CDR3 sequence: CASSFHGGQETQYF.

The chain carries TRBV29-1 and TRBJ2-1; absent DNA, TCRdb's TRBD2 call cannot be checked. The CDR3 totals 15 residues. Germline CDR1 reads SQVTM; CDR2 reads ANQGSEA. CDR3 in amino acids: CSVEVRESTYNEQFF.

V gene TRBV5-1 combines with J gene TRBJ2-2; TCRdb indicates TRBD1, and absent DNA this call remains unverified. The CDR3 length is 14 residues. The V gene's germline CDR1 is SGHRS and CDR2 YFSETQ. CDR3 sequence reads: CASSFGGGAGELFF.

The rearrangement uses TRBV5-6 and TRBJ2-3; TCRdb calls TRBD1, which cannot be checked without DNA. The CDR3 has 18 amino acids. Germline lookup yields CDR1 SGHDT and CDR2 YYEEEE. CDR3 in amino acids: CASSLGLQGLMGTDTQYF.

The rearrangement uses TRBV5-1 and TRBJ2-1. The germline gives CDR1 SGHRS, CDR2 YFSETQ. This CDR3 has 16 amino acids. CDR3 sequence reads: CASSLDGSSSYNEQFF.

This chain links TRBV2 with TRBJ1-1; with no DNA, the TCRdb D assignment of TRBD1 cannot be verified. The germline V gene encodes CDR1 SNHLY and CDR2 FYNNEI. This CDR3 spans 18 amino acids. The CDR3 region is CASRLMTGTGDRNTEAFF.

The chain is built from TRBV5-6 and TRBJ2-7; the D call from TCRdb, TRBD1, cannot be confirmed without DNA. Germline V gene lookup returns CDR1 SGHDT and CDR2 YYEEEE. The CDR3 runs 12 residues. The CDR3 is CASSKDRVEQYF.

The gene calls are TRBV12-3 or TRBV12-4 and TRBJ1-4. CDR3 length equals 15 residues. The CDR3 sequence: CASSFTTGRGEKLFF.

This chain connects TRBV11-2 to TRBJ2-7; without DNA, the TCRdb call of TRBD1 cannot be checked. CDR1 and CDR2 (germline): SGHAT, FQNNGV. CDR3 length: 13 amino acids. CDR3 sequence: CASSFTGIYEQYF.

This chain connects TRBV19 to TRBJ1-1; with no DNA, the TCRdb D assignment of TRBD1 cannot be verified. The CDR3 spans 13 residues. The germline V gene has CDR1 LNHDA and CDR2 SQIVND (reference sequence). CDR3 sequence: CASSTAGATEAFF. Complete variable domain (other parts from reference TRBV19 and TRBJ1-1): DGGITQSPKYLFRKEGQNVTLSCEQNLNHDAMYWYRQDPGQGLRLIYYSQIVNDFQKGDIAEGYSVSREKKESFPLTVTSAQKNPTAFYLCASSTAGATEAFFGQGTRLTVV.

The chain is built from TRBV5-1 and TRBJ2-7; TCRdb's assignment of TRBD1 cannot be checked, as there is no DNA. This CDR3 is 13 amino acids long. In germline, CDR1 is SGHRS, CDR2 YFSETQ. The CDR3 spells CASSRQGRGEQYF.

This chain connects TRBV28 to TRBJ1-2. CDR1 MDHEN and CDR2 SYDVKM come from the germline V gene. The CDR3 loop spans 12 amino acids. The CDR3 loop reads CASSLTHAGYTF.

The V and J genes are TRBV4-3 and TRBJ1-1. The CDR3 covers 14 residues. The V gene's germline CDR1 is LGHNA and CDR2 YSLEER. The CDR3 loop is CASSQDVGYTEAFF.

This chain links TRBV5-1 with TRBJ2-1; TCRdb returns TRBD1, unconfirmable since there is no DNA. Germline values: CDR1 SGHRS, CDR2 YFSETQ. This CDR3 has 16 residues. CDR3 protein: CASSLVHRGLENEQFF.

CDR3 sequence: CASSLGVFLGTAGGEQFF. The V gene is TRBV7-6, the J gene TRBJ2-1; TCRdb calls TRBD2, which cannot be checked without DNA. The CDR3 contains 18 residues. Germline V lookup: CDR1 SGHVS, CDR2 FNYEAQ.

The chain's CDR3 is CSVGVGATGELFF. The rearrangement joins TRBV29-1 to TRBJ2-2; lacking DNA, the TRBD1 call made by TCRdb goes unchecked. CDR3 length equals 13 residues. Germline-derived CDR1 and CDR2 are SQVTM and ANQGSEA.

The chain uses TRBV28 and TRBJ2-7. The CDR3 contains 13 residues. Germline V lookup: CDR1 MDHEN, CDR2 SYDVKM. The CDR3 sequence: CASNGREPYEQYF.

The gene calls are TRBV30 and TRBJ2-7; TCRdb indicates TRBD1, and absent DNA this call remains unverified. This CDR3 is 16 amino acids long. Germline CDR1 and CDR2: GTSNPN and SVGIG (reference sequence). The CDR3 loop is CAWSLPRQVDSYEQYF.

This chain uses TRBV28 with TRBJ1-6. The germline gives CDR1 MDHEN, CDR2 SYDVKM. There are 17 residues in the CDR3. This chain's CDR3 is CASSLDTRRNANSPLHF.

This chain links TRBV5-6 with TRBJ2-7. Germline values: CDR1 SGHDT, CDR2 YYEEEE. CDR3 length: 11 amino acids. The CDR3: CASSSSAGQYF. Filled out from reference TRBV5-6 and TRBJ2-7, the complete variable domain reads DAGVTQSPTHLIKTRGQQVTLRCSPKSGHDTVSWYQQALGQGPQFIFQYYEEEERQRGNFPDRFSGHQFPNYSSELNVNALLLGDSALYLCASSSSAGQYFGPGTRLTVT.

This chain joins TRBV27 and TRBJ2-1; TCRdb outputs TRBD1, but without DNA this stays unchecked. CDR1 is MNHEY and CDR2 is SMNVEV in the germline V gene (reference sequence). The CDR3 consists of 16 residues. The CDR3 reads CASSFTTGRAYNEQFF.

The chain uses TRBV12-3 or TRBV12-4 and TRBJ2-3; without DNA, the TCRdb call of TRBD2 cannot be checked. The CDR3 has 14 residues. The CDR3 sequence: CASSLTSEADTQYF.

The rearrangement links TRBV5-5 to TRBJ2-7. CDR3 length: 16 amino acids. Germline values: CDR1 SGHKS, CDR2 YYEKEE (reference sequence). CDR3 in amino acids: CASSLLGRGSLYEQYF.

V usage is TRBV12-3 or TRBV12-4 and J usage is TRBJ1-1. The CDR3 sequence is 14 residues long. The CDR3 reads CASSLKGSFSEAFF.

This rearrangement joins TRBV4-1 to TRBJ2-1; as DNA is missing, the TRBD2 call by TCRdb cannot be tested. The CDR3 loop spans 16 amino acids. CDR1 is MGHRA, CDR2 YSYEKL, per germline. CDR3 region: CASSLGGGTLLNEQFF.

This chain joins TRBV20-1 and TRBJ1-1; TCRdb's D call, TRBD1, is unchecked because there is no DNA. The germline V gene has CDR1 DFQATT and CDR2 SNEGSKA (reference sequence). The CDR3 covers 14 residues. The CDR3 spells CSARFGGGNTEAFF.

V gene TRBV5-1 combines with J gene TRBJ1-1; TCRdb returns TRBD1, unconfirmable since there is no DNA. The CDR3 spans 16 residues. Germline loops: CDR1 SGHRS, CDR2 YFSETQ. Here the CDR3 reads CASSGAYRAMNTEAFF.